This T cell receptor (beta chain) was captured in a study of T cells in Graves' hyperthyroidism and ophthalmopathy. Background on the study: Peripheral blood was collected at initial diagnosis, before any treatment.

Using over 8.5 ml of fresh peripheral blood, PBMCs were prepared. Study-wide results and caveats: Most thyroid clonotypes that were expanded above 0.001 also turned up in blood.

Trimming shortened V by 4 bases and J by 9 bases, and 13 bases separated the two germline ends. This CDR3 is 13 amino acids long. CDR1 is MNHEY, CDR2 SVGEGT, per germline. Researchers amplified the TCR beta CDR3 regions from RNA transcripts. Researchers ran a first-round RT-PCR on the TCR CDR3 using the HTBI primer set. TCRdb re-called the multiplex PCR reads through MiXCR, storing one row per CDR3 protein. Of around 420,000 distinct CDR3 sequences detected, around a sixth appear once; the ten largest clones hold 11% to 15%. This clonotype was counted only a few times. The antigen is unknown. Source material: blood. This sequence was found in a woman aged 18-29 years with Graves' hyperthyroidism. The V gene is TRBV6-2 or TRBV6-3, the J gene TRBJ1-5; no definite D call. The CDR3 spells CASSSSLVGPQHF. The DNA of the CDR3 is TGTGCCAGCAGTTCCTCATTAGTCGGGCCCCAGCATTTT.